This T cell receptor (beta chain) is from a study of response to subunit inactivated influenza vaccine. Whole-study findings and limits: The study's authors posited that every seasonal influenza vaccination enlists few new T cells.

This clonotype has at least ten counts. Its antigen remains unknown. From the RT-PCR reads, TCRdb called clonotypes with MiXCR, one entry per CDR3 protein. The table includes about 830,000 distinct CDR3 sequences, roughly 18% detected once. The CDR3 consists of 14 residues. The V segment lost 7 bases and the J segment 8 bases; nucleotides outside the gene matches: 9. Sequencing was performed on PBMCs from blood, taken about 5 days after vaccination. The receptor was derived from a man in his fifties or sixties who received an inactivated influenza vaccine. The chain has TRBV12-3 or TRBV12-4 and TRBJ2-3, with 10 bases matching TRBD1. CDR3 nucleotide sequence: TGTGCCAGCACTCGGGACAGGGGTTTCGGTACGCAGTATTTT. The encoded protein is CASTRDRGFGTQYF.